Presented here are 23 T cell receptor beta chains from one specimen sequenced in a study of identical twins (dated by TCRdb to between 2015 and 2016). Preparation of the library involved 5' RACE. The instrument given in TCRdb is Illumina HiSeq 2000. TCRdb itself trimmed the public reads at Q25 with fastp, ran MiXCR and retained productive beta chains. Identical CDR3 protein sequences are pooled into one entry, listed with their most common genes and DNA. The sample records hundreds of thousands of distinct CDR3 sequences, over 9% of which are singletons. Just over 7% of the sample goes to the ten largest clones. This sample also belongs to another study, concerning yellow fever vaccine responses in identical twins.

The sample taken for sequencing was CD8+ T cells sorted from blood. The receptors come from a young woman in good health.

This chain uses TRBV7-9 with TRBJ2-1, with 10 positions matching TRBD1. Germline V gene data show CDR1 as SEHNR and CDR2 as FQNEAQ (reference sequence). Unmatched junction bases numbered 4, after V lost 6 bases and J lost 2 bases. The CDR3 is 15 residues long. The chain's CDR3 is CASRSDRGAYNEQFF. The CDR3 DNA reads TGTGCCAGCAGATCGGACAGGGGGGCCTACAATGAGCAGTTCTTC.

The V call is TRBV27, the J call TRBJ2-6; TRBD1 aligns across 10 bases. The CDR3 consists of 20 residues. V trimming: 4 bases; J trimming: 0 bases; junction bases outside the gene matches: 12. Germline loops: CDR1 MNHEY, CDR2 SMNVEV (reference sequence). The CDR3 here is CASSSPSGTGAFSGANVLTF. CDR3 sequence (DNA): TGTGCCAGCAGTTCCCCAAGCGGGACAGGGGCGTTCTCTGGGGCCAACGTCCTGACTTTC.

J is TRBJ2-1 and V is TRBV2, with 7 positions matching TRBD1. The J segment lost 4 bases and the V segment lost 8 bases, leaving 8 bases of the junction unmatched. From germline, CDR1 is SNHLY and CDR2 FYNNEI. This CDR3 has 14 residues. The CDR3 reads CASPRDRLYNEQFF. The DNA for the CDR3 is TGTGCCAGCCCACGGGACAGACTATACAATGAGCAGTTCTTC.

V is TRBV4-2 and J is TRBJ1-1, with D perhaps matching TRBD1 (6 bases). This CDR3 has 15 amino acids. Trimming took 0 bases from V and 0 from J, leaving 8 bases between them. Germline assignment: CDR1 LGHNA and CDR2 YNFKEQ. CDR3 DNA: TGTGCCAGCAGCCAAGAATGGACAGTGAACACTGAAGCTTTCTTT. Translated, it gives CASSQEWTVNTEAFF.

This clonotype was observed many times. The rearrangement links TRBV6-2 or TRBV6-3 to TRBJ2-5; D uncertain. V lost 0 bases, J lost 0 bases, and 2 bases lay in between. Germline-derived CDR1 and CDR2 are MNHEY and SVGEGT. This CDR3 has 13 residues. The CDR3 DNA sequence: TGTGCCAGCAGTTACTCGTACCAAGAGACCCAGTACTTC. Its translation: CASSYSYQETQYF.

As for this clonotype: This sequence may be a read error, since a much larger clone differs from it by one base. The genes are TRBV24-1 and TRBJ2-5, with 9 bases fitting TRBD2. Germline V lookup: CDR1 KGHDR, CDR2 SFDVKD. The CDR3 is 16 residues long. Here the CDR3 reads CATSKSSGGRLETQHF. CDR3 nucleotides: TGTGCCACCAGCAAGTCGAGCGGGGGGCGCTTGGAGACCCAGCACTTC.

This chain connects TRBV3-1 to TRBJ2-1; D ambiguous. This CDR3 region has 12 residues. Trimming removed 4 bases from V and 9 bases from J, with 10 bases in between. Germline V gene lookup returns CDR1 LGHDT and CDR2 YNNKEL (reference sequence). Here the CDR3 DNA reads TGTGCCAGCAGCCTAGACACTGGTGAGCAGTTCTTC. This codes for CASSLDTGEQFF.

The CDR3 is CASSPSGPYEQYF. The CDR3 coding sequence is TGTGCCAGCAGCCCAAGCGGACCGTACGAGCAGTACTTC. The chain links TRBV12-3 or TRBV12-4 to TRBJ2-7; D is possibly TRBD2 (5 bases). CDR3 size: 13 residues. Deletions cut 6 bases from V and 4 bases from J, with 13 bases between.

This clonotype was observed a handful of times. CDR3 sequence reads: CASSPRGGTPSHGYTF. The DNA for the CDR3 is TGTGCCAGCAGCCCCAGGGGGGGGACCCCCTCGCATGGCTACACCTTC. The chain links TRBV6-1 to TRBJ1-2; 7 bases are shared with TRBD1. CDR1 is MNHNS and CDR2 is SASEGT in the germline V gene. This CDR3 spans 16 amino acids. The ends lost 6 bases at V and 6 bases at J; junction bases unmatched: 16.

This clonotype has a count of ten or more. The chain has TRBV12-3 or TRBV12-4 and TRBJ2-1, with D possibly being TRBD2 (6 bases). V lost 5 bases, J lost 3 bases, and 17 bases lay in between. The CDR3 totals 16 residues. The CDR3, as DNA: TGTGCCAGCAGTCTCGCCGGGACTCAGGGCTACAATGAGCAGTTCTTC. The encoded protein is CASSLAGTQGYNEQFF.

The rearrangement uses TRBV29-1 and TRBJ2-7; D may be TRBD2 (6 bases). The germline V gene has CDR1 SQVTM and CDR2 ANQGSEA. Trimming stripped 2 bases from V and 2 bases from J, with 10 bases between. The CDR3 loop spans 13 amino acids. CDR3 in DNA: TGCAGCGTTGAATTGGAGGGCACCTACGAGCAGTACTTC. Amino acids: CSVELEGTYEQYF.

This clonotype has ten or more counts. The chain carries TRBV12-3 or TRBV12-4 and TRBJ2-2, with 12 bases identical to TRBD2. This CDR3 has 16 amino acids. V shed 5 bases, J shed 3 bases, and the junction held 4 bases outside the gene matches. The CDR3 sequence: CASSPSGGADTGELFF. DNA for the CDR3: TGTGCCAGCAGTCCTAGCGGGGGGGCGGACACCGGGGAGCTGTTTTTT.

This clonotype was counted between two and nine times. The chain carries TRBV20-1 and TRBJ2-7; 12 bases are a match to TRBD2. The V gene end was trimmed by 6 bases and the J gene end by 6 bases; junction bases not matched to a gene: 9. There are 14 residues in the CDR3. The germline V gene encodes CDR1 DFQATT and CDR2 SNEGSKA (reference sequence). The CDR3 DNA is TGCAGTGCCAGAACGGGACTAGCGGGTTTCGAGCAGTACTTC. Its protein is CSARTGLAGFEQYF.

This clonotype was seen ten or more times. V gene TRBV28 combines with J gene TRBJ2-3, with D uncertain. The length of the CDR3 is 11 residues. Trimming cost V 4 bases and J 7 bases, with 6 bases left between them. From germline, CDR1 is MDHEN and CDR2 SYDVKM. The CDR3 spells CASSSYNTQYF. The CDR3 nucleotides read TGTGCCAGCAGTTCCTATAATACGCAGTATTTT.

This chain connects TRBV5-1 to TRBJ2-3; D is perhaps TRBD1 (6 bases). V shed 0 bases and J shed 4 bases, with 24 bases lying between them. Germline assignment: CDR1 SGHRS and CDR2 YFSETQ. The CDR3 loop spans 19 amino acids. The CDR3 DNA is TGCGCCAGCAGCTTGGCCCGGCCAGGTGGCAGGGGATATGCAGATACGCAGTATTTT. Protein sequence: CASSLARPGGRGYADTQYF. Based on the CDR3 plus reference TRBV5-1 and TRBJ2-3, the full variable domain is KAGVTQTPRYLIKTRGQQVTLSCSPISGHRSVSWYQQTPGQGLQFLFEYFSETQRNKGNFPGRFSGRQFSNSRSEMNVSTLELGDSALYLCASSLARPGGRGYADTQYFGPGTRLTVL.

V gene TRBV6-1 combines with J gene TRBJ2-3, with a tentative D call TRBD1 (5 bases). CDR3 length: 16 amino acids. From germline, CDR1 is MNHNS and CDR2 SASEGT. The V end was cut by 2 bases, the J end by 2 bases, with 14 bases between. The CDR3 DNA sequence: TGTGCCAGCAGTGAATTCTCAGGGATGGTCACAGATACGCAGTATTTT. This encodes CASSEFSGMVTDTQYF.

This clonotype appeared many times. The chain has TRBV7-9 and TRBJ2-7; D might be TRBD1 (5 bases). The CDR3 length is 13 residues. CDR1 is SEHNR and CDR2 is FQNEAQ in the germline V gene (reference sequence). The germline V and J ends were trimmed by 5 bases and 3 bases, with 11 bases remaining between them. The CDR3 here is CASSQDRYYEQYV. In DNA, the CDR3 is TGTGCCAGCAGCCAAGACAGATACTACGAGCAGTACGTC.

A few counts support this clonotype. The rearrangement joins TRBV27 to TRBJ2-3; unclear D gene. The V end lost 3 bases, the J end lost 12 bases, and 10 bases lay between the germline ends. Germline lookup yields CDR1 MNHEY and CDR2 SMNVEV (reference sequence). The CDR3 consists of 11 residues. CDR3 coding DNA: TGTGCCAGCAGTTTTCTGGGTTTACAGTATTTT. Its translation is CASSFLGLQYF.

The gene calls are TRBV11-2 and TRBJ2-3; TRBD2 agrees at 9 bases. There are 15 residues in the CDR3. CDR1 and CDR2 (germline): SGHAT, FQNNGV. J was trimmed by 4 bases and V by 3 bases; bases with no gene match: 5. This chain's CDR3 is CASSFLAGEADTQYF. Here the CDR3 DNA reads TGTGCCAGCAGCTTTTTAGCGGGGGAGGCAGATACGCAGTATTTT. Combining the CDR3 with reference TRBV11-2 and TRBJ2-3 gives the whole variable domain EAGVAQSPRYKIIEKRQSVAFWCNPISGHATLYWYQQILGQGPKLLIQFQNNGVVDDSQLPKDRFSAERLKGVDSTLKIQPAKLEDSAVYLCASSFLAGEADTQYFGPGTRLTVL.

The chain combines TRBV11-2 with TRBJ2-1; 11 nucleotides match TRBD1. CDR1 and CDR2 (germline): SGHAT, FQNNGV. The V gene end was trimmed by 4 bases and the J gene end by 8 bases; junction bases not matched to a gene: 13. CDR3 length equals 17 residues. CDR3 amino acids: CASSWGQGDGWGDEQFF. DNA of the CDR3: TGTGCCAGCAGCTGGGGACAGGGGGACGGCTGGGGCGATGAGCAGTTCTTC.

This clonotype was seen only a few times. The rearrangement joins TRBV7-9 to TRBJ2-7; TRBD1 aligns across 8 bases. V lost 4 bases to trimming and J lost 0 bases; unmatched junction nucleotides: 5. CDR3 length: 15 amino acids. Germline CDR1 SEHNR, CDR2 FQNEAQ (reference sequence). CDR3 protein: CASSSLGTGSYEQYF. DNA for the CDR3: TGTGCCAGCAGCTCTTTGGGGACAGGCTCCTACGAGCAGTACTTC.

The gene calls are TRBV3-1 and TRBJ2-1; 14 positions match TRBD2. Germline CDR1 reads LGHDT; CDR2 reads YNNKEL (reference sequence). Trimming cost V 3 bases and J 8 bases; bases outside gene matches: 6. The length of the CDR3 is 16 residues. DNA for the CDR3: TGTGCCAGCAGCCACGGACTAGCGGGGGGCCTGGATGAGCAGTTCTTC. Protein product: CASSHGLAGGLDEQFF.

The V and J genes are TRBV4-1 and TRBJ1-2; 9 positions match TRBD1. Germline trimming cut 0 bases from V and 4 bases from J; bases unmatched to any gene: 3. Per germline, CDR1 MGHRA and CDR2 YSYEKL. The CDR3 is made up of 15 amino acids. The CDR3 reads CASSQEQGAGYGYTF. Here the CDR3 DNA reads TGCGCCAGCAGCCAAGAACAGGGGGCCGGCTATGGCTACACCTTC.